A single sample gave rise to the 8 T cell receptor beta chains below, sequenced in a study of T cell repertoires in cytomegalovirus infection. These receptors have no identified antigens. TCRdb itself ran the reads through MiXCR, one entry per CDR3 protein. The table lists approximately 120,000 distinct CDR3 sequences, 29% of them singletons, with about three quarters in the top ten. The material sequenced was CD8+ T cells from cultured PBMCs, taken from culture after CMV antigen stimulation. These receptors were obtained from a human donor in good health (CMV status not recorded). Some clones in this sample may be carry-over from other donors' samples.

The chain carries TRBV24-1 and TRBJ2-3, with TRBD1 matching over 12 bases. The V gene end was trimmed by 4 bases and the J gene end by 0 bases; junction bases not matched to a gene: 4. The CDR3 runs 17 residues. CDR1 KGHDR and CDR2 SFDVKD come from the germline V gene. In DNA, the CDR3 is TGTGCCACCAGTGAAAGGGACAGGGGGCCTAGCACAGATACGCAGTATTTT. Translated: CATSERDRGPSTDTQYF.

The chain carries TRBV7-9 and TRBJ1-4, with 12 bases identical to TRBD1. This CDR3 contains 17 residues. The germline CDR1 and CDR2 sequences are SEHNR and FQNEAQ (reference sequence). V was clipped by 5 bases and J by 2 bases; unmatched bases: 6. The CDR3 protein is CASSLRGQGATNEKLFF. In DNA, the CDR3 is TGTGCCAGCAGCCTTCGGGGACAGGGGGCGACTAATGAAAAACTGTTTTTT. The complete variable domain, with remaining parts taken from reference TRBV7-9 and TRBJ1-4, reads DTGVSQNPRHKITKRGQNVTFRCDPISEHNRLYWYRQTLGQGPEFLTYFQNEAQLEKSRLLSDRFSAERPKGSFSTLEIQRTEQGDSAMYLCASSLRGQGATNEKLFFGSGTQLSVL.

The table lists this clonotype with many counts. The V and J genes are TRBV27 and TRBJ2-7; D may be TRBD1 (7 bases). The CDR3 length is 16 residues. CDR1 MNHEY and CDR2 SMNVEV come from the germline V gene (reference sequence). Trimming cost V 0 bases and J 4 bases, with 16 bases left between them. This chain's CDR3 is CASSLSPRGADYEQYF. The CDR3 bases are TGTGCCAGCAGTTTATCCCCCAGGGGGGCTGATTACGAGCAGTACTTC.

This clonotype has only one observation. The chain couples TRBV5-4 to TRBJ1-2; 8 nucleotides match TRBD1. After removal of 0 bases from V and 5 bases from J, the junction contained 6 bases not matched to a gene. The CDR3 is 15 amino acids. Germline V gene lookup returns CDR1 SGHNT and CDR2 YYREEE (reference sequence). The CDR3 DNA reads as TGTGCCAGCAGCTTGGGCCGCCAGGGGGCTTATGGCTACACCTTC. Residues: CASSLGRQGAYGYTF.

This chain connects TRBV12-3 or TRBV12-4 to TRBJ2-6, with TRBD1 matching 7 bases. The CDR3 consists of 19 residues. With 0 bases clipped from V and 1 base from J, the junction kept 9 bases outside the gene matches. The CDR3 coding sequence is TGTGCCAGCAGTTTAGCGGTAGCAGCCAGGGGGTCTGGGGCCAACGTCCTGACTTTC. It is translated as CASSLAVAARGSGANVLTF.

This clonotype was detected many times. The chain employs TRBV19 and TRBJ2-7; D remains unclear. There are 12 residues in the CDR3. The V end lost 4 bases, the J end lost 6 bases, and 10 bases lay between the germline ends. Germline V lookup: CDR1 LNHDA, CDR2 SQIVND (reference sequence). The CDR3 protein is CASSKGFGEQYF. For the CDR3, the DNA is TGTGCCAGTAGTAAGGGTTTCGGCGAGCAGTACTTC.

A few counts support this clonotype. The V gene is TRBV27, the J gene TRBJ1-1, with 11 nucleotides matching TRBD1. The V gene's germline CDR1 is MNHEY and CDR2 SMNVEV (reference sequence). Trimming at V came to 5 bases and at J to 1 base, leaving 9 bases not matched to a gene. The CDR3 consists of 17 residues. The CDR3, as DNA: TGTGCCAGCAGTCGTTTAAGGACAGGGGGCGCGAACACTGAAGCTTTCTTT. It is translated as CASSRLRTGGANTEAFF.

This chain uses TRBV3-1 with TRBJ1-2; 11 positions match TRBD1. V lost 4 bases to trimming and J lost 8 bases; unmatched junction nucleotides: 3. The CDR3 sequence is 13 residues long. Per germline, CDR1 LGHDT and CDR2 YNNKEL (reference sequence). The CDR3 here is CASSPRTGGGYTF. In DNA form, the CDR3 reads TGTGCCAGCAGCCCAAGGACAGGGGGCGGCTACACCTTC. Full variable domain (rest looked up from reference TRBV3-1 and TRBJ1-2): DTAVSQTPKYLVTQMGNDKSIKCEQNLGHDTMYWYKQDSKKFLKIMFSYNNKELIINETVPNRFSPKSPDKAHLNLHINSLELGDSAVYFCASSPRTGGGYTFGSGTRLTVV.